This T cell receptor (beta chain) appears in the sequencing data of a study of naive and memory T cell subsets. The beta constant-region primer was an equimolar mix of two oligonucleotides covering TRBC1 and TRBC2. MiXCR, run by TCRdb on the UMI-ligation and nested PCR reads, gives a single entry per CDR3 protein. The data show 120,000 to 150,000 distinct CDR3 sequences, with around 15% seen just once and roughly 0.14% held by the top ten. Cells stained for CD3, CD4, CD8, CD45RA, CD27 and viability were sorted into four CD45RA/CD27 subsets. Overall study results and limits: Naive repertoires, especially CD8, held a few larger clonotypes, possibly memory cells re-expressing CD45RA.

CDR1 is SGHNT and CDR2 is YYREEE in the germline V gene (reference sequence). The CDR3 has 18 residues. V was pared by 3 bases and J by 9 bases, with 15 bases of the junction left unmatched. Comment on this clonotype: The antigen is unknown.

The chain carries TRBV5-4 and TRBJ2-1; TRBD2 aligns across 13 bases. The sequenced sample consisted of naive CD4+ T cells from blood. The origin of this receptor is a human donor in good health. CDR3 sequence: CASSWWTSGRGRPGEQFF. The CDR3 DNA is TGTGCCAGCAGCTGGTGGACTAGCGGGAGAGGCCGCCCCGGTGAGCAGTTCTTC. Looking up the rest from reference TRBV5-4 and TRBJ2-1 gives the full variable domain: ETGVTQSPTHLIKTRGQQVTLRCSSQSGHNTVSWYQQALGQGPQFIFQYYREEENGRGNFPPRFSGLQFPNYSSELNVNALELDDSALYLCASSWWTSGRGRPGEQFFGPGTRLTVL.